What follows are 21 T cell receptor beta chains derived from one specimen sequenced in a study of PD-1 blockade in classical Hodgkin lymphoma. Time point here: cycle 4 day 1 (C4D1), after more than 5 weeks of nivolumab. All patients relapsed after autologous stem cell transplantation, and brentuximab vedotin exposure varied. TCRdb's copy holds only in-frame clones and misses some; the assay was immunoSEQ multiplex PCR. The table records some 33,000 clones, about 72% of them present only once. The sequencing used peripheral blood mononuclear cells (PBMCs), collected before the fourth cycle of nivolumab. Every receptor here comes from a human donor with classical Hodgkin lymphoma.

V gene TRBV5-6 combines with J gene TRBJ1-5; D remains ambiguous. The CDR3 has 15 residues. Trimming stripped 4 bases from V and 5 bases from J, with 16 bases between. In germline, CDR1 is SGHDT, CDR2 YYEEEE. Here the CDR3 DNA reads TGTGCCAGCAGCCAGAGACTGGGATGGGATCAGCCCCAGCATTTT. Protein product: CASSQRLGWDQPQHF.

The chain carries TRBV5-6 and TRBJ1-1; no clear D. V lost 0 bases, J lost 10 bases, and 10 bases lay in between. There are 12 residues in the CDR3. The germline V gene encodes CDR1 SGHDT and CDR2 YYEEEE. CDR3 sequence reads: CASSLDADLAFF. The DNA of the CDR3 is TGTGCCAGCAGCTTGGACGCGGACCTAGCTTTCTTT.

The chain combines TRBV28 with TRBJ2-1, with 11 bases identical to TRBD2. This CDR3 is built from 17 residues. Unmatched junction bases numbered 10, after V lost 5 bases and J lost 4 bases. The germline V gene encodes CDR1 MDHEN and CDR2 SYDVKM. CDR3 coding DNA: TGTGCCAGCAGTGGTTTTTTACTAGCGGGAGATTACAATGAGCAGTTCTTC. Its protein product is CASSGFLLAGDYNEQFF.

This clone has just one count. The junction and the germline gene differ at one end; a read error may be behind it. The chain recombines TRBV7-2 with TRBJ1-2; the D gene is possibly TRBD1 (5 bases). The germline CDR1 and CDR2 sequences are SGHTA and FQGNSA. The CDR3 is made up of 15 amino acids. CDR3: CASSLGAGLGYGYTF. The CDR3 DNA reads TGTGCCAGCAGTTTAGGGGCAGGTTTAGGCTATGGCTACACCTTC.

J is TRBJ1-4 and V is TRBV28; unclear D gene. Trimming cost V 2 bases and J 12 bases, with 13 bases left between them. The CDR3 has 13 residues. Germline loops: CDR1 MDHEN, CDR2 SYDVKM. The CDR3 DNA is TGTGCCAGCAGTTTAATTGAAAAGGTGGAACTGTTTTTT. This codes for CASSLIEKVELFF. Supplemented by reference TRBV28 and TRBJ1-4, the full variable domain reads DVKVTQSSRYLVKRTGEKVFLECVQDMDHENMFWYRQDPGLGLRLIYFSYDVKMKEKGDIPEGYSVSREKKERFSLILESASTNQTSMYLCASSLIEKVELFFGSGTQLSVL.

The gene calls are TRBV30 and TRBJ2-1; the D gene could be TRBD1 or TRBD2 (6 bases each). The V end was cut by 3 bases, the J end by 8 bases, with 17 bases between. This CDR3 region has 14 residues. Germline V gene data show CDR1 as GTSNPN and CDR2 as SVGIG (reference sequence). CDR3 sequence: CAWRDKMGGYEQFF. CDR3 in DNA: TGTGCCTGGAGGGATAAGATGGGGGGCTATGAGCAGTTCTTC.

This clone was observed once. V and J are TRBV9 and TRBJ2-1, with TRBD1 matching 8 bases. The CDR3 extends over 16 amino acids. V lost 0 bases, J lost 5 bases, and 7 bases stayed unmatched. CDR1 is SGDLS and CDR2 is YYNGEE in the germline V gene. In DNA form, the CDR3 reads TGTGCCAGCAGCGTAGTCTGGCAGGGGGCAAACAATGAGCAGTTCTTC. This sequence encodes CASSVVWQGANNEQFF.

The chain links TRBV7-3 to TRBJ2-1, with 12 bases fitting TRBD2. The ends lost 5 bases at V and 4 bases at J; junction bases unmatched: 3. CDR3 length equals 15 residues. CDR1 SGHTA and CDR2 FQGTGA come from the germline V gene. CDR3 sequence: CASSPTSGGYNEQFF. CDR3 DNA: TGTGCCAGCAGCCCGACTAGCGGGGGTTACAATGAGCAGTTCTTC.

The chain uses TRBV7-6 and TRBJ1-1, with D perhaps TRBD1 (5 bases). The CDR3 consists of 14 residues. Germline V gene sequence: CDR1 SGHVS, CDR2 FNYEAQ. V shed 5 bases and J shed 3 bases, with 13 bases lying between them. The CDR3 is CASSRYGGDTEAFF. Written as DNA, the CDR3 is TGTGCCAGCAGCCGATACGGGGGAGACACTGAAGCTTTCTTT.

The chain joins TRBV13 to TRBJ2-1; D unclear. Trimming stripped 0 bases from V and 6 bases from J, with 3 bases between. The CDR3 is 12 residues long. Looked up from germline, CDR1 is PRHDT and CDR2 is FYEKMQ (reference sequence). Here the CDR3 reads CASSLGFNEQFF. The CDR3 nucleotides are TGTGCCAGCAGCTTAGGCTTCAATGAGCAGTTCTTC. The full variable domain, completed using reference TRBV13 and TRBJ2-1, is AAGVIQSPRHLIKEKRETATLKCYPIPRHDTVYWYQQGPGQDPQFLISFYEKMQSDKGSIPDRFSAQQFSDYHSELNMSSLELGDSALYFCASSLGFNEQFFGPGTRLTVL.

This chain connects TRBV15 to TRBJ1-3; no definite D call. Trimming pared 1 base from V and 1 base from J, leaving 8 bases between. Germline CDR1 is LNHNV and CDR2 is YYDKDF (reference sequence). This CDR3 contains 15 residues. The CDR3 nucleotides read TGTGCCACCAGCAGAGGTAGAGGGTCTGGAAACACCATATATTTT. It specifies CATSRGRGSGNTIYF.

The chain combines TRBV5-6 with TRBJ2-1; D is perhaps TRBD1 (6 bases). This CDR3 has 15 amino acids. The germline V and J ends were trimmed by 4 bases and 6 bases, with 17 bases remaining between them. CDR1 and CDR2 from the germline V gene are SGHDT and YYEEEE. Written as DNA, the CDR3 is TGTGCCAGCAGCGGGTGGGCAGGGGCCCCCAATGAGCAGTTCTTC. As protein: CASSGWAGAPNEQFF.

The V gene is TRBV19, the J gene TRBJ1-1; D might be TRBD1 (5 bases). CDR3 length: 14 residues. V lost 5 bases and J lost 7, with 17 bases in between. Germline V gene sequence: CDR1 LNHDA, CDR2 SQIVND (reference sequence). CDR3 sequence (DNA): TGTGCCAGTAGTCAGGGATTTCGTACGGTTGAAGCTTTCTTT. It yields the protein CASSQGFRTVEAFF.

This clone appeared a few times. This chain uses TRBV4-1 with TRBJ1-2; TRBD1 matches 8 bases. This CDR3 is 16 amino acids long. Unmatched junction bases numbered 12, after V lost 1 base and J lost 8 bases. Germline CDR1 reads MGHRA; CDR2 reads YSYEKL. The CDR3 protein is CASSQVEARGRSGYTF. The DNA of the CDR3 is TGCGCCAGCAGCCAAGTGGAAGCCAGGGGGCGCTCGGGCTACACCTTC.

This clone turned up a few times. CDR3 loop: CASSPGGATGELFF. For the CDR3, the DNA is TGTGCCAGCAGCCCGGGGGGGGCCACCGGGGAGCTGTTTTTT. The chain uses TRBV9 and TRBJ2-2; TRBD2 agrees at 8 bases. The germline gives CDR1 SGDLS, CDR2 YYNGEE. The V and J ends lost 4 bases and 4 bases, in that order; junction bases with no gene match: 3. The CDR3 runs 14 residues.

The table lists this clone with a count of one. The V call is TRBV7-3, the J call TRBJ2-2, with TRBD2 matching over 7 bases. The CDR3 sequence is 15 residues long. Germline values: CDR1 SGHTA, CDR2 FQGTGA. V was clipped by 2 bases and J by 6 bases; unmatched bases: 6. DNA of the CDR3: TGTGCCAGCAGCTTATCGACTAGCATTCCCGGGGAGCTGTTTTTT. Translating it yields CASSLSTSIPGELFF.

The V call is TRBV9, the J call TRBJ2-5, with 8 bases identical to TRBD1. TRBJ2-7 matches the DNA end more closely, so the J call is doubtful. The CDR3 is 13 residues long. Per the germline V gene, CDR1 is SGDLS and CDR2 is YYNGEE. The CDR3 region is CASSETGEDEQYF. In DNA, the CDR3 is TGTGCCAGCAGCGAGACAGGGGAGGACGAGCAGTACTTC.

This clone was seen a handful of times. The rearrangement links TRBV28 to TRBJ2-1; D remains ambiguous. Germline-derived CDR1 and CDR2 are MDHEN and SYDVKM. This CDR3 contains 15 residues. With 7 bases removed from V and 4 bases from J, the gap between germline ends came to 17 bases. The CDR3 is CASNPFGKGYNEQFF. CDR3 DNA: TGTGCCAGCAACCCCTTTGGGAAGGGTTACAATGAGCAGTTCTTC.

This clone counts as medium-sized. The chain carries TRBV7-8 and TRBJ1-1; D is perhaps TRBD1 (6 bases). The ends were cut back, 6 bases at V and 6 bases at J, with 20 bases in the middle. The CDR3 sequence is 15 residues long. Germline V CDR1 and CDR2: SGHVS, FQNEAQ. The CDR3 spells CASSTFEQGAPEAFF. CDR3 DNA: TGTGCCAGCAGTACTTTTGAACAGGGCGCGCCTGAAGCTTTCTTT.

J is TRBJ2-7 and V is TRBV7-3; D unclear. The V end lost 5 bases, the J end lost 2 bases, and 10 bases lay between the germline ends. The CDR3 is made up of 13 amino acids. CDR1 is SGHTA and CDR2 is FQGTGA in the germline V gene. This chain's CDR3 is CASSLPPTYEQYF. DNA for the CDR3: TGTGCCAGCAGCCTCCCGCCGACCTACGAGCAGTACTTC.

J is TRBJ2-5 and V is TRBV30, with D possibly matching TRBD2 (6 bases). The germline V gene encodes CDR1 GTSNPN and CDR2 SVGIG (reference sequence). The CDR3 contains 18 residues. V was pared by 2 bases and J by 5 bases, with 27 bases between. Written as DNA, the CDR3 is TGTGCCTGGAGTAGGTCGTGGCTGGATCGGGGGTTAGGGGAGACCCAGTACTTC. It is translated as CAWSRSWLDRGLGETQYF.